Following are 15 T cell receptor beta chains from one sample sequenced in a study of blood T cells in healthy people across ages. A J-beta primer mix and a sample-barcoded 5' primer were used in a second PCR of roughly 6 to 11 cycles. TCRdb passed the 5' RACE reads through MiXCR, listing each CDR3 protein once. The table records around 690,000 distinct CDR3 sequences, under 65% of them present only once. Input material: blood. The receptors were sampled from a man aged 60-69 years in good health.

The chain employs TRBV12-3 or TRBV12-4 and TRBJ1-2, with D unresolved. Trimming left V 8 bases short and J 4 bases short, with 17 bases between. The CDR3 runs to 14 residues. The DNA for the CDR3 is TGTGCCAGCGGGAGAAGGGTTGGGAGCTATGGCTACACCTTC. Protein: CASGRRVGSYGYTF.

The chain combines TRBV10-2 with TRBJ2-2; 10 bases line up with TRBD2. The CDR3 totals 16 residues. Germline V gene lookup returns CDR1 WSHSY and CDR2 SAAADI. Germline trimming cut 7 bases from V and 3 bases from J; bases unmatched to any gene: 8. CDR3 sequence reads: CASMGGLARDTGELFF. CDR3 nucleotides: TGCGCCAGCATGGGGGGACTAGCGAGAGACACCGGGGAGCTGTTTTTT.

The rearrangement uses TRBV5-1 and TRBJ1-1, with D perhaps TRBD1 (5 bases). The CDR3 loop spans 15 amino acids. CDR1 is SGHRS, CDR2 YFSETQ, per germline. V was cut by 4 bases and J by 3 bases, with 16 bases left in between. Here the CDR3 DNA reads TGCGCCAGCAGCCTGGGTGGGGCATGGGACACTGAAGCTTTCTTT. This gives the protein CASSLGGAWDTEAFF.

J is TRBJ2-5 and V is TRBV3-1; D tentatively fits TRBD1 or TRBD2 (6 bases each). The end of the DNA aligns better with TRBJ2-7, so the J call may be wrong. This CDR3 has 15 residues. Germline CDR1 and CDR2: LGHDT and YNNKEL (reference sequence). The CDR3 DNA reads as TGTGCCAGCAGCCAAGATTGGGGGGCCCACAACGAGCAGTACTTC. It is translated as CASSQDWGAHNEQYF.

The chain is built from TRBV12-3 or TRBV12-4 and TRBJ1-2; TRBD1 aligns across 9 bases. The CDR3 has 15 amino acids. V was pared by 5 bases and J by 4 bases, with 8 bases of the junction left unmatched. The CDR3 reads CASSPSDRGGYGYTF. In DNA form, the CDR3 reads TGTGCCAGCAGTCCCTCGGACAGGGGTGGCTATGGCTACACCTTC.

This sequence joins TRBV6-5 and TRBJ2-1; no clear D gene. Trimming took off 2 bases at V and 2 bases at J, with 4 bases between the two ends. This CDR3 has 13 residues. Looked up from germline, CDR1 is MNHEY and CDR2 is SVGAGI. CDR3: CASSYGPYNEQFF. CDR3 DNA: TGTGCCAGCAGTTACGGCCCCTACAATGAGCAGTTCTTC.

This clonotype was seen a few times. The V gene is TRBV6-2 or TRBV6-3, the J gene TRBJ1-1; maybe TRBD1 (6 bases). Trimming took off 4 bases at V and 1 base at J, with 10 bases between the two ends. Per germline, CDR1 MNHEY and CDR2 SVGEGT. This CDR3 contains 14 residues. The CDR3 region has the DNA TGTGCCAGCAGTTGGGGACACCGGAACACTGAAGCTTTCTTT. Translated, it gives CASSWGHRNTEAFF.

The rearrangement uses TRBV12-3 or TRBV12-4 and TRBJ2-5; a possible D gene is TRBD2 (6 bases). With 3 bases removed from V and 2 bases from J, the gap between germline ends came to 13 bases. CDR3 length: 15 residues. The CDR3 DNA is TGTGCCAGCAGTTTCGTCGGGGGTCTTCAAGAGACCCAGTACTTC. It translates to CASSFVGGLQETQYF.

Only one count was recorded for this clonotype. The chain's CDR3 is CASSVGQPNTEAFF. The CDR3 region has the DNA TGTGCCAGCAGCGTAGGACAGCCGAACACTGAAGCTTTCTTT. V is TRBV9 and J is TRBJ1-1; the D gene is possibly TRBD1 (5 bases). The CDR3 spans 14 residues. Deletions cut 0 bases from V and 1 base from J, with 7 bases between. Germline assignment: CDR1 SGDLS and CDR2 YYNGEE.

The chain uses TRBV5-1 and TRBJ2-7; D is possibly TRBD1 (6 bases). The ends were cut back, 0 bases at V and 2 bases at J, with 9 bases in the middle. The CDR3 consists of 14 residues. The germline CDR1 and CDR2 sequences are SGHRS and YFSETQ. In DNA form, the CDR3 reads TGCGCCAGCAGCTTGGACAGGGCTCCCTACGAGCAGTACTTC. It encodes CASSLDRAPYEQYF. Combining the CDR3 with reference TRBV5-1 and TRBJ2-7 gives the whole variable domain KAGVTQTPRYLIKTRGQQVTLSCSPISGHRSVSWYQQTPGQGLQFLFEYFSETQRNKGNFPGRFSGRQFSNSRSEMNVSTLELGDSALYLCASSLDRAPYEQYFGPGTRLTVT.

This chain connects TRBV6-6 to TRBJ2-3, with 14 bases fitting TRBD2. Looked up from germline, CDR1 is MNHNY and CDR2 is SVGAGI (reference sequence). The trim removed 6 bases at V and 6 bases at J, leaving 11 bases unmatched. The length of the CDR3 is 17 residues. The CDR3 DNA is TGTGCCAGCAGGTCCGGGACTAGCGGGGGTAGATTGGATACGCAGTATTTT. This encodes CASRSGTSGGRLDTQYF.

In its sample, this clonotype was seen a few times. The CDR3 protein is CASSLEGHATANEQFF. In nucleotides, the CDR3 is TGCGCCAGCAGCTTGGAGGGACACGCTACCGCCAATGAGCAGTTCTTC. The chain is built from TRBV5-1 and TRBJ2-1; perhaps TRBD1 as D (6 bases). The ends were cut back, 0 bases at V and 6 bases at J, with 16 bases in the middle. Per germline, CDR1 SGHRS and CDR2 YFSETQ. The CDR3 is 16 amino acids.

This clonotype came up many times. The CDR3, as DNA: TGTGCCAGCAGCCAAGATCGGGCCGCTAACTATGGCTACACCTTC. It is translated as CASSQDRAANYGYTF. The rearrangement links TRBV4-2 to TRBJ1-2, with unresolved D. Trimming pared 0 bases from V and 0 bases from J, leaving 8 bases between. Germline V lookup: CDR1 LGHNA, CDR2 YNFKEQ. The CDR3 is 15 amino acids.

The chain joins TRBV9 to TRBJ2-5; D is unresolved. Germline CDR1 SGDLS, CDR2 YYNGEE. V lost 1 base and J 2 bases, leaving 9 bases between the germline ends. This CDR3 is built from 14 residues. CDR3: CASSVTARQETQYF. CDR3 DNA sequence: TGTGCCAGCAGCGTAACAGCGAGGCAAGAGACCCAGTACTTC.

This chain connects TRBV14 to TRBJ2-7, with 8 bases matching TRBD1. This CDR3 has 16 amino acids. Germline CDR1 and CDR2: SGHDN and FVKESK. The V gene end was trimmed by 0 bases and the J gene end by 7 bases; junction bases not matched to a gene: 11. In nucleotides, the CDR3 is TGTGCCAGCAGCCAAGATCCCGACAGGGGACTGCGAGAGCAGTACTTC. It encodes CASSQDPDRGLREQYF.